This is a list of T cell receptor beta chains from one sample in a study of blood T cells in healthy people across ages. TCRdb used MiXCR to reprocess the 5' RACE reads, holding one entry per CDR3 protein. The data contain under 1,100,000 distinct CDR3 sequences, about 23% of them singletons. This sample was also put to use in a study of T cells of mothers and their children.

The sample consisted of blood. These TCRs come from a girl aged 2 to 10 in good health. CDR3s include the opening cysteine and the closing phenylalanine or tryptophan. A D gene is named only where the DNA matches it firmly. Size values are once, few and many counts, or a class for expanded clones, and some rows have none.

size	D	V	J	DNA	CDR3
few	-	TRBV20-1	TRBJ1-1	TGCAGTGCTAGAGGCCGGGAGGCGGTCACTGAAGCTTTCTTT	CSARGREAVTEAFF
few	TRBD2	TRBV20-1	TRBJ2-4	TGCAGTGCTAGTACTGCTGGGGGGGACATTCAGTACTTC	CSASTAGGDIQYF
few	-	TRBV29-1	TRBJ2-5	TGCAGCGTTGAAGGAAAGCAAGAGACCCAGTACTTC	CSVEGKQETQYF
few	-	TRBV27	TRBJ2-2	TGTGCCAGCGATTCGGGGACCGGGGAGCTGTTTTTT	CASDSGTGELFF
-	-	TRBV12-3/TRBV12-4	TRBJ2-5	TGTGCCAACAGTTACCTTGCGGAGACCCAGTACTTC	CANSYLAETQYF
-	-	TRBV4-2	TRBJ1-2	TGTGCCAGCAGCCATCCGGGAAAGGAGGGCTACACCTTC	CASSHPGKEGYTF
-	-	TRBV7-2	TRBJ1-2	TGTGCCAGCAGCTGGGGTCTTAACTATGGCTACACCTTC	CASSWGLNYGYTF
-	-	TRBV27	TRBJ1-4	TGTGCCAGCAGTCCCGAGCACCAACTAGCACCTAATGAAAAACTGTTTTTT	CASSPEHQLAPNEKLFF
few	-	TRBV12-3/TRBV12-4	TRBJ1-5	TGTGCCAGCAGTTTACAGGGGACTCAGCCCCAGCATTTT	CASSLQGTQPQHF
many	-	TRBV28	TRBJ2-7	TGTGCCAGCAGCCTGGGGGGGGGCGACGAGCAGTACTTC	CASSLGGGDEQYF
-	-	TRBV7-9	TRBJ2-5	TGTGCCAGCAGCTTATTGGGGCACAAGCGGCTAAGAATCCAAGAGACCCAGTACTTC	CASSLLGHKRLRIQETQYF
-	-	TRBV7-9	TRBJ2-7	TGTGCCAGCAGCATCAACCGGGATGCCTACGAGCAGTACTTC	CASSINRDAYEQYF
-	TRBD2	TRBV6-6	TRBJ2-7	TGTGCCAGCCTTTCTAGGCTAGCGGACCCCTACGAGCAGTACTTC	CASLSRLADPYEQYF
few	-	TRBV29-1	TRBJ2-1	TGCAGCGGGAGACAGGTCTCCTACAATGAGCAGTTCTTC	CSGRQVSYNEQFF
-	-	TRBV7-2	TRBJ1-4	TGTGCCAGCAGCTTAAGGGCAAATGAAGAACTGTTTTTT	CASSLRANEELFF
-	-	TRBV15	TRBJ1-1	TGTGCCACCAGCAGGAGGGCACGGGATTCGGACACTGAAGCTTTCTTT	CATSRRARDSDTEAFF
once	TRBD2	TRBV9	TRBJ2-1	TGTGCCAGCAGCGTAGATGGCGGGGGGCCCTACAATGAGCAGTTCTTC	CASSVDGGGPYNEQFF
-	-	TRBV7-9	TRBJ2-7	TGTGCCAGCAGCCCACCAGGGGCCCGGACGAACGAGCAGTACTTC	CASSPPGARTNEQYF
-	TRBD2	TRBV20-1	TRBJ2-7	TGCAGTGCTAGAGTCCTAGCGGGTCCTTACGAGCAGTACTTC	CSARVLAGPYEQYF
few	-	TRBV2	TRBJ2-1	TGTGCCAGCAGTGAAGGGAATCTGGGGGTGCTCTACAATGAGCAGTTCTTC	CASSEGNLGVLYNEQFF
-	-	TRBV20-1	TRBJ2-5	TGCAGTGCTAAGACTAGCCAAGAGACCCAGTACTTC	CSAKTSQETQYF
few	-	TRBV9	TRBJ1-5	TGTGCCAGCAGCGTGGGGGACGAAAATCAGCCCCAGCATTTT	CASSVGDENQPQHF
-	-	TRBV20-1	TRBJ2-4	TGCAGTGCTAGAGTTTTTCTCGGGATCGGAAACATTCAGTACTTC	CSARVFLGIGNIQYF